These T cell receptor beta chains were read from a single sample in a study of shared clonotypes between healthy human individuals. Clones were read by immunoSEQ multiplex PCR, and TCRdb kept only the in-frame ones, dropping some. This table has about 980,000 clones, over 75% appearing once. The sequenced sample consisted of memory CD4+ T cells sorted from blood. All receptors come from a man between 18 and 35 years old in good health. The CDR3 runs from the conserved cysteine through the conserved F or W. The D gene is left open where the match is weak. Clone size is not always given. Where it is, it says once, few, many or a class for expanded clones.

CDR3nt | CDR3aa | v_gene | d_gene | abundance | j_gene
TGTGCCATCAGAGCCCCGACAGGGGGCCCTTACGAGCAGTACTTC | CAIRAPTGGPYEQYF | TRBV10-3 | TRBD1 | once | TRBJ2-7
TGTGCCAGCTCACCACCGACGGCAGCTGTGCCCCAGCATTTT | CASSPPTAAVPQHF | TRBV18 | . | . | TRBJ1-5
TGCGCCAGCAGCTACTCGTTAGCGGGGGGGCAAGAGACCCAGTACTTC | CASSYSLAGGQETQYF | TRBV5-1 | TRBD2 | . | TRBJ2-5
TGTGCCACCGGGACGGCCACCTCCTACGAGCAGTACTTC | CATGTATSYEQYF | TRBV28 | . | few | TRBJ2-7
TGTGCCAGCAGTGGGTCCGGGGCCCAAGAGACCCAGTACTTC | CASSGSGAQETQYF | TRBV25-1 | . | . | TRBJ2-5
TGCGCCAGCGGGACAGGGCACTCCTACGAGCAGTACTTC | CASGTGHSYEQYF | TRBV5-1 | TRBD1 | few | TRBJ2-7
TGTGCCAGCAGCCCTACTAGCGGGAGAGGGACGAGTACGCAGTATTTT | CASSPTSGRGTSTQYF | TRBV9 | TRBD2 | . | TRBJ2-3
TGTGCCAGCAGCGGAAGCGGGAGTGAGACCCAGTACTTC | CASSGSGSETQYF | TRBV7-9 | TRBD2 | . | TRBJ2-5
TGTGCCAGCAGCTCTCTAGCGGGGGGCTCCACCTCTGAGCAGTACTTC | CASSSLAGGSTSEQYF | TRBV7-3 | TRBD2 | . | TRBJ2-7
TGTGCCAGCAGTTGGGAGGGGGACTATGGCTACACCTTC | CASSWEGDYGYTF | TRBV28 | . | . | TRBJ1-2
TGTGCCAGCAGCGTCCAGGGGGGACGAGGGGGCTACACCTTC | CASSVQGGRGGYTF | TRBV7-2 | TRBD1 | . | TRBJ1-2
TGTGCCAGTAGTATAAACAGAAATACCTACGAGCAGTACTTC | CASSINRNTYEQYF | TRBV19 | . | . | TRBJ2-7
TGTGCCAGCAGGGGCCCCAGGGCGAACACTGAAGCTTTCTTT | CASRGPRANTEAFF | TRBV7-2 | . | . | TRBJ1-1
TGTGCCATCAGTGAGTGGGCTAGCGGGAGTGAGACCCAGTACTTC | CAISEWASGSETQYF | TRBV10-3 | TRBD2 | . | TRBJ2-5
TGTGCCTGGACGGGGCTAGGTTTCAACGAGCAGTACTTC | CAWTGLGFNEQYF | TRBV30 | . | . | TRBJ2-7
TGCGCCAGCAGCGGGACCGATAATTCACCCCTCCACTTT | CASSGTDNSPLHF | TRBV10-2 | . | few | TRBJ1-6
TGTGCCAGCAGCTTAGGGGACAAGAACACTGAAGCTTTCTTT | CASSLGDKNTEAFF | TRBV7-9 | . | few | TRBJ1-1
TGTGCCAGTAGTAGAGCGACTAGCCAGAACACCGGGGAGCTGTTTTTT | CASSRATSQNTGELFF | TRBV19 | TRBD2 | . | TRBJ2-2
TGCAGCGTTGAAGTGACTACGTACGAGCAGTACTTC | CSVEVTTYEQYF | TRBV29-1 | . | many | TRBJ2-7
TGTGCCAGCAGCTTAAACCAGGGTTCATGGGGTTTCTTT | CASSLNQGSWGFF | TRBV7-9 | . | . | TRBJ1-1
TGTGCCAGCAGTTCGGGACTTGGACCGGGAGATACGCAGTATTTT | CASSSGLGPGDTQYF | TRBV6-5 | . | . | TRBJ2-3
TGTGCCAGCAGCCAAGATTCCGAGCAGTACTTC | CASSQDSEQYF | TRBV14 | . | few | TRBJ2-7
TGTGCCAGCAGCCCCCTGGGAGGATCTGGGGCCAACGTCCTGACTTTC | CASSPLGGSGANVLTF | TRBV7-9 | . | . | TRBJ2-6
TGTGCCAGCAGTCGGAGACAGGATCGGGACGAGCAGTACTTC | CASSRRQDRDEQYF | TRBV6-5 | . | . | TRBJ2-7
TGTGCCAGCAGTCCAGGGAGTGGCGAGCAGTACTTC | CASSPGSGEQYF | TRBV6-5 | . | . | TRBJ2-7
TGTGCCAGCCACGCTGAGCTACGAGGTCAGCCCCAGCATTTT | CASHAELRGQPQHF | TRBV6-6 | . | . | TRBJ1-5
TGTGCCAGCAGCTTAGGGACGGGACTAGAAAAACTGTTTTTT | CASSLGTGLEKLFF | TRBV7-9 | . | . | TRBJ1-4
TGTGCCTGGAGTGGGCCCCGAACCGGGGAGCTGTTTTTT | CAWSGPRTGELFF | TRBV30 | . | . | TRBJ2-2
TGTGCCAGCAGTCCCGGGGCTTCGGGCCCTGAATACTTC | CASSPGASGPEYF | TRBV27 | . | . | TRBJ2-7
TGTGCCAGCAGCCGCACATACTGGCCTCCAGGACAGGGTGCCGGGGAGCTGTTTTTT | CASSRTYWPPGQGAGELFF | TRBV27 | TRBD1 | . | TRBJ2-2
TGTGCCTGGAGTCCCCTAAGCGGCCATCTCCAAGAGACCCAGTACTTC | CAWSPLSGHLQETQYF | TRBV30 | . | . | TRBJ2-5
TGTGCCTGGGGGGGCCTATTTCAAGAGACCCAGTACTTC | CAWGGLFQETQYF | TRBV30 | . | . | TRBJ2-5
TGCGCCAGCAGCCAAGACAGGGGGCAAGGCTACACCTTC | CASSQDRGQGYTF | TRBV4-3 | TRBD1 | . | TRBJ1-2
TGTGCCAGCTCACCGGGGGGCGACGAGCAGTACTTC | CASSPGGDEQYF | TRBV18 | . | . | TRBJ2-7
TGTGCCAGCAATTATAGGGGGTCTGGCTACACCTTC | CASNYRGSGYTF | TRBV11-2 | . | . | TRBJ1-2
TGTGCCTGGGAACCCGGTGGGGGAACCCCCAGCGAGCAGTACTTC | CAWEPGGGTPSEQYF | TRBV30 | . | . | TRBJ2-7
TGTGCCAGCAGCCCCTTGGGGTCGGATTCACCCCTCCACTTT | CASSPLGSDSPLHF | TRBV2 | . | . | TRBJ1-6
TGTGCTAGTGCCATTGGGACTAGCGGGGGGCAAGAGACCCAGTACTTC | CASAIGTSGGQETQYF | TRBV12-5 | TRBD2 | . | TRBJ2-5
TGTGCCTGGAGTGTACCCCCCTCCTACGAGCAGTACTTC | CAWSVPPSYEQYF | TRBV30 | . | few | TRBJ2-7
TGTGCCAGCTCACCACCGAGCCGGGGCCGCACAGATACGCAGTATTTT | CASSPPSRGRTDTQYF | TRBV18 | . | . | TRBJ2-3
TGTGCCAGCAGCTTAGATTCCCGGGGGAGGCAGCCCCAGCATTTT | CASSLDSRGRQPQHF | TRBV7-2 | . | . | TRBJ1-5
TGTGCCAGCAGCTTTACAGGGGGTCCCACAGATACGCAGTATTTT | CASSFTGGPTDTQYF | TRBV5-6 | TRBD1 | . | TRBJ2-3
TGCGCCAGCAGCTTATCGCTAGCGGGAGTCAATGAGCAGTTCTTC | CASSLSLAGVNEQFF | TRBV5-1 | TRBD2 | . | TRBJ2-1
TGTGCCTGGAGTGTACCCCAACTAGCGGGGGGGCTTTTTATCCAGTACTTC | CAWSVPQLAGGLFIQYF | TRBV30 | TRBD2 | . | TRBJ2-7
TGTGCCAGCAGTTCGACCGGACAGGGCACAGATACGCAGTATTTT | CASSSTGQGTDTQYF | TRBV28 | TRBD1 | . | TRBJ2-3
TGTGCCTGGAGTATGGGGAGGAACACTGAAGCTTTCTTT | CAWSMGRNTEAFF | TRBV30 | . | . | TRBJ1-1
TGTGCCAGTCAGGACATGAACACTGAAGCTTTCTTT | CASQDMNTEAFF | TRBV19 | . | . | TRBJ1-1
TGTGCCAGTAGTATTTTTCGGGGGTCGGGGAATCAGCCCCAGCATTTT | CASSIFRGSGNQPQHF | TRBV19 | . | . | TRBJ1-5
TGTGCCAGTAGTACGCAGAAGAGCACAGATACGCAGTATTTT | CASSTQKSTDTQYF | TRBV19 | . | . | TRBJ2-3
TGTGCCTGGGCGCGTAACATGAACACTGAAGCTTTCTTT | CAWARNMNTEAFF | TRBV30 | . | few | TRBJ1-1
TGTGCCAGCAGTTTCCGCGACCGGAGGCGTGAGCAGTTCTTC | CASSFRDRRREQFF | TRBV5-8 | . | . | TRBJ2-1
TGTGCCATCAGGGACAGCTATTTCACCGGGGAGCTGTTTTTT | CAIRDSYFTGELFF | TRBV10-3 | . | . | TRBJ2-2
TGTGCCAGCAGCGTAAACAGGAACACTGAAGCTTTCTTT | CASSVNRNTEAFF | TRBV7-2 | . | few | TRBJ1-1
TGTGCCAGCAGCTTAAACAGGGACTATGGCTACACCTTC | CASSLNRDYGYTF | TRBV7-2 | . | . | TRBJ1-2